This TCR beta chain appears in the sequencing data of a study of post-analysis software for immune sequencing data. Study-level findings and limits: When patients were compared with controls, about five TRBV segments were more frequent, TRBV5-6, TRBV5-1 and TRBV20-1 among them.

CDR1 is SGHDN, CDR2 FVKESK, per germline. CDR3 length: 14 residues. The junction had 9 bases not matched to a gene; V was cut back by 5 bases and J by 7 bases. In the case of this clonotype: As yet, its antigen is unknown.

Presence of unique molecular identifiers characterized the TCR beta cDNA libraries. TCRdb re-called the PCR reads with MiXCR, one entry per CDR3 protein. Seen here are under 900,000 distinct CDR3 sequences, around 50% observed once, and the top ten hold approximately 4.4%. Sample: blood. The J gene is TRBJ1-2, the V gene TRBV14; 8 bases are a match to TRBD1. This receptor was taken from a girl aged 10 to 17 with multiple sclerosis. The CDR3 reads CASSTGTGGFGYTF. For the CDR3, the DNA is TGTGCCAGCAGCACCGGGACAGGAGGATTTGGCTACACCTTC.